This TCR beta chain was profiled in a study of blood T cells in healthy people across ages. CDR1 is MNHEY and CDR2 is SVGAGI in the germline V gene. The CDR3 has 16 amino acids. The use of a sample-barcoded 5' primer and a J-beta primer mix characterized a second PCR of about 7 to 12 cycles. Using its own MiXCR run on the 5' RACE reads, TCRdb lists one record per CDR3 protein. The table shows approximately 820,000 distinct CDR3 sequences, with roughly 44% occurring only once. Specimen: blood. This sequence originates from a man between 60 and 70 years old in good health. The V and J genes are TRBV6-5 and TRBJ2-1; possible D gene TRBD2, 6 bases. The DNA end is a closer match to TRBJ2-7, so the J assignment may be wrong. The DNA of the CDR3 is TGTGCCAGCAGGTTGGGACTCACGAGCTCCTACAATGAGCAGTACTTC. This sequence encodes CASRLGLTSSYNEQYF.